This TCR beta chain was profiled in a study of cytomegalovirus exposure and HLA in healthy donors. General study points: The authors confirmed in vitro that a few CMV-associated chains were specific for CMV antigens.

As to this clone: Antigen unknown. The CDR3 carries no conserved terminal phenylalanine or tryptophan, so it likely arises from a read error.

Trimming cost V 1 base and J 5 bases, with 11 bases left between them. The CDR3 spans 13 residues. Germline CDR1 and CDR2: GTSNPN and SVGIG (reference sequence). It was with 60 Vbeta and 13 Jbeta primers that the PCR ran. Repertoires were generated with immunoSEQ multiplex PCR, while TCRdb's copy carries only in-frame clones and drops some. The table has 110,000 to 150,000 clones, 80% seen once. This chain uses TRBV30 with TRBJ1-2, with D unclear. The clonotype was recovered from a female donor in good health and CMV-seronegative. Source material: PBMCs. CDR3 nucleotides: TGTGCCTGGAGTGATAACTCGGGATATGGCTACACCGTC. As protein: CAWSDNSGYGYTV.